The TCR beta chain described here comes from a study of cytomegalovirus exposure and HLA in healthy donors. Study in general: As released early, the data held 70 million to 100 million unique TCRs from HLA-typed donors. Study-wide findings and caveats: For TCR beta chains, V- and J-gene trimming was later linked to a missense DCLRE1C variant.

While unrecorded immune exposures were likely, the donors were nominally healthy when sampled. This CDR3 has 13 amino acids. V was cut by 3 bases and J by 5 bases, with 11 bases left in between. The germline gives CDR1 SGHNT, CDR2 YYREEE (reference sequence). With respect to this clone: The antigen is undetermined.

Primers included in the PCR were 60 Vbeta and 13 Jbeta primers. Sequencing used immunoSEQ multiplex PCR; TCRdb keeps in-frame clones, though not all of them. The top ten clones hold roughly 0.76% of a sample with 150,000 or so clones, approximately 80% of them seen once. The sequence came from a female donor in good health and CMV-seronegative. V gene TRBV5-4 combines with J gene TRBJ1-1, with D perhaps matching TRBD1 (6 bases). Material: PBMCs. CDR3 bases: TGTGCCAGCAGCTCCGGACAGTTTACTGAAGCTTTCTTT. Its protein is CASSSGQFTEAFF.